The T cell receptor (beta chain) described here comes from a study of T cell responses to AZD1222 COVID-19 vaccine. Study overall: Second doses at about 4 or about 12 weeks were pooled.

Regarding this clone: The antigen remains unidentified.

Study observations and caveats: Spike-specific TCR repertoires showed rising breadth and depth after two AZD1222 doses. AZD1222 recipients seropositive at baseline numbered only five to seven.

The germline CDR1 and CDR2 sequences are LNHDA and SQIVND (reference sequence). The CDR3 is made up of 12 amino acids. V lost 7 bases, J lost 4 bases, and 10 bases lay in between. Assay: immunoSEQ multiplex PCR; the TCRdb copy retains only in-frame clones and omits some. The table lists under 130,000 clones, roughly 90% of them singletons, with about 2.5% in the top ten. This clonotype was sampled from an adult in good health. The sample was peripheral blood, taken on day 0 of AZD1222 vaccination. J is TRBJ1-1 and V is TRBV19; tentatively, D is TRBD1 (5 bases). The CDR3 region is CASTVGTTEAFF. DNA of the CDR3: TGTGCCAGTACGGTAGGGACCACTGAAGCTTTCTTT. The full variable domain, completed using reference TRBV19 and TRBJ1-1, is DGGITQSPKYLFRKEGQNVTLSCEQNLNHDAMYWYRQDPGQGLRLIYYSQIVNDFQKGDIAEGYSVSREKKESFPLTVTSAQKNPTAFYLCASTVGTTEAFFGQGTRLTVV.